Listed below are T cell receptor beta chains from one sample, sequenced in a study of vaccination and CD4 T cells after COVID-19. TCRdb analysed the PCR reads with MiXCR anew, one entry per CDR3 protein. The data contain around 20,000 distinct CDR3 sequences, around half of them seen just once; the ten biggest clones take up over 7%. No antigen is known for these receptors. The specimen comprised CD4+ T cells from blood, cultured in vitro, sampled before SARS-CoV-2 vaccination. The source is a human donor who had recovered from COVID-19. Both conserved end residues are part of each CDR3. Fields, in order: D gene, J gene, clone size, V gene, CDR3 DNA, CDR3 protein. A D gene is named only where the DNA matches it firmly. For some rows the clone size is stated as once, few or many, or as a class when expanded; others skip it.

D: NA
J: TRBJ1-5
size: few
V: TRBV2
DNA: TGTGCCAGCAGGGGTACCTCGGCCCAGCATTTT
CDR3: CASRGTSAQHF

D: TRBD2
J: TRBJ2-5
size: NA
V: TRBV20-1
DNA: TGCAGTGCACTTGATATGACTAGCGGACAAGAGACCCAGTACTTC
CDR3: CSALDMTSGQETQYF

D: NA
J: TRBJ2-5
size: NA
V: TRBV11-2
DNA: TGTGCCAGCAGCCCTATATCACCCTCAGGACAGCGAAAGTACTTC
CDR3: CASSPISPSGQRKYF

D: TRBD2
J: TRBJ2-5
size: NA
V: TRBV19
DNA: TGTGCCAGTAGTTTGGGACTACTACCGCAAGAGACCCAGTACTTC
CDR3: CASSLGLLPQETQYF

D: NA
J: TRBJ2-3
size: NA
V: TRBV30
DNA: TGTGCCTGGAGTGAGCCGATAGATACGCAGTATTTT
CDR3: CAWSEPIDTQYF

D: NA
J: TRBJ1-5
size: NA
V: TRBV30
DNA: TGTGCCTGGAGTGCGCAGGGAGATCAGCCCCAGCATTTT
CDR3: CAWSAQGDQPQHF

D: TRBD1
J: TRBJ1-1
size: NA
V: TRBV6-1
DNA: TGTGCCAGCAGCACCGACAGGGGGCGAACTTTCTTT
CDR3: CASSTDRGRTFF

D: NA
J: TRBJ2-1
size: NA
V: TRBV7-9
DNA: TGTGCCAGCAGCTTTCACGGGGATGAGCAGTTCTTC
CDR3: CASSFHGDEQFF

D: TRBD2
J: TRBJ2-3
size: NA
V: TRBV9
DNA: TGTGCCAGCAGCGCCCCCCGAGGTGGGACTACACGCACAGATACGCAGTATTTT
CDR3: CASSAPRGGTTRTDTQYF

D: NA
J: TRBJ1-6
size: NA
V: TRBV20-1
DNA: TGCAGTGTCAAGAGGGTGGGTTTGCTCTCACCCCTCCACTTT
CDR3: CSVKRVGLLSPLHF

D: NA
J: TRBJ2-2
size: NA
V: TRBV30
DNA: TGTGCCTGGAGTGTAGAGTTAGCCGGGGAGCTGTTTTTT
CDR3: CAWSVELAGELFF

D: TRBD2
J: TRBJ2-3
size: few
V: TRBV7-9
DNA: TGTGCCAGCAGCTTAGTTTCTAGCGGGAGAACAGATACGCAGTATTTT
CDR3: CASSLVSSGRTDTQYF

D: NA
J: TRBJ1-2
size: NA
V: TRBV28
DNA: TGTGCCAGCAGTGAATCCTCAGGGTTCCCATCTGGCTACACCTTC
CDR3: CASSESSGFPSGYTF

D: NA
J: TRBJ2-5
size: NA
V: TRBV7-8
DNA: TGTGCCAGCAGCTTAGCCAGGGTCATTGAGACCCAGTACTTC
CDR3: CASSLARVIETQYF

D: NA
J: TRBJ2-7
size: NA
V: TRBV15
DNA: TGTGCCACCAGCAGAGACTACTCCTACGAGCAGTACTTC
CDR3: CATSRDYSYEQYF

D: NA
J: TRBJ2-7
size: few
V: TRBV6-1
DNA: TGTGCCAGCAGACCTATCAGGGGAGGCTACGAGCAGTACTTC
CDR3: CASRPIRGGYEQYF

D: NA
J: TRBJ1-5
size: NA
V: TRBV6-5
DNA: TGTGCCAGCAGTTACTCAGGTAGCAATCAGCCCCAGCATTTT
CDR3: CASSYSGSNQPQHF

D: TRBD1
J: TRBJ1-1
size: few
V: TRBV20-1
DNA: TGCAGTGCTAGACCCCCGGGACAGGGGAACACTGAAGCTTTCTTT
CDR3: CSARPPGQGNTEAFF

D: NA
J: TRBJ2-5
size: few
V: TRBV15
DNA: TGTGCCACCAGCAGGGGCGGGACGACAATGTCTATGGGGACCCAGTACTTC
CDR3: CATSRGGTTMSMGTQYF

D: TRBD2
J: TRBJ2-7
size: medium-sized
V: TRBV7-8
DNA: TGTGCCAGCAGCCTCGGGACTAGCGGGAGAGGAATTTGGGCCTACGAGCAGTACTTC
CDR3: CASSLGTSGRGIWAYEQYF

D: TRBD2
J: TRBJ2-1
size: NA
V: TRBV20-1
DNA: TGCAGTGCTATCAGCGGGACCTCCTACAATGAGCAGTTCTTC
CDR3: CSAISGTSYNEQFF

D: NA
J: TRBJ2-1
size: once
V: TRBV7-3
DNA: TGTGCCAGCAGCGCCCTACCCCAGGTGAATGAGCAGTTCTTC
CDR3: CASSALPQVNEQFF

D: TRBD1
J: TRBJ1-1
size: few
V: TRBV7-9
DNA: TGTGCCAGCAGCGGAGGGGGCTGGGGACGGGAGAACACTGAAGCTTTCTTT
CDR3: CASSGGGWGRENTEAFF

D: NA
J: TRBJ2-4
size: NA
V: TRBV6-5
DNA: TGTGCCAGCAGTTACTCGAGTCCCGGACTTCATCTAGGGTACATTCAGTACTTC
CDR3: CASSYSSPGLHLGYIQYF

D: TRBD1
J: TRBJ2-7
size: NA
V: TRBV7-8
DNA: TGTGCCAGCAGCCCGAGGACAGGGACCCTATACGAGCAGTACTTC
CDR3: CASSPRTGTLYEQYF

D: TRBD2
J: TRBJ2-7
size: NA
V: TRBV7-2
DNA: TGTGCCAGCAGCTGGACTAGCGCCTACGAGCAGTACTTC
CDR3: CASSWTSAYEQYF

D: NA
J: TRBJ1-3
size: NA
V: TRBV6-1
DNA: TGTGCCAGCAAGGTCGACAGTGTCTCTGGAAACACCATATATTTT
CDR3: CASKVDSVSGNTIYF

D: TRBD1
J: TRBJ2-3
size: NA
V: TRBV18
DNA: TGTGCCAGCTCACGTTTACAGGGGAAGGCAGATACGCAGTATTTT
CDR3: CASSRLQGKADTQYF

D: NA
J: TRBJ2-7
size: NA
V: TRBV6-1
DNA: TGTGCCAGCAATAGCTACGAGCAGTACTTC
CDR3: CASNSYEQYF

D: NA
J: TRBJ2-5
size: few
V: TRBV6-2/TRBV6-3
DNA: TGTGCCAGCAGTATGTTAGTAACGGAAGAGACCCAGTACTTC
CDR3: CASSMLVTEETQYF

D: TRBD1
J: TRBJ1-1
size: NA
V: TRBV2
DNA: TGTGCCAGCAGTGGACAGGGTACCACTGAAGCTTTCTTT
CDR3: CASSGQGTTEAFF

D: TRBD1
J: TRBJ2-7
size: NA
V: TRBV6-5
DNA: TGTGCCAGCAGTTATGGACAGGGGACTTCCTACGAGCAGTACTTC
CDR3: CASSYGQGTSYEQYF

D: NA
J: TRBJ1-1
size: NA
V: TRBV7-9
DNA: TGTGCCACCGACCCAGGAGACAGGAAGGGTCTAGCTGAAGCTTTCTTT
CDR3: CATDPGDRKGLAEAFF

D: NA
J: TRBJ2-3
size: NA
V: TRBV28
DNA: TGTGCCAGCAGTTTAGACGGGCCCACAGATACGCAGTATTTT
CDR3: CASSLDGPTDTQYF

D: TRBD1
J: TRBJ2-7
size: NA
V: TRBV18
DNA: TGTGCCAGCTCACCGGACAGGGGGGTCTACGAGCAGTACTTC
CDR3: CASSPDRGVYEQYF

D: NA
J: TRBJ1-1
size: NA
V: TRBV20-1
DNA: TGCAGTGCTAGAGATGCAACACCGGACGGCACTGAAGCTTTCTTT
CDR3: CSARDATPDGTEAFF

D: TRBD2
J: TRBJ2-1
size: NA
V: TRBV6-2/TRBV6-3
DNA: TGTGCCAGCATTTCCGGGACTAGCGGGATCTACAATGAGCAGTTCTTC
CDR3: CASISGTSGIYNEQFF

D: NA
J: TRBJ2-3
size: NA
V: TRBV27
DNA: TGTGCCAGCAGTTCCTTCGACGGACCCAAGGACACAGATACGCAGTATTTT
CDR3: CASSSFDGPKDTDTQYF

D: TRBD1
J: TRBJ2-7
size: NA
V: TRBV5-1
DNA: TGCGCCAGCAGCACCGGACAGGGCGAGCAGTACTTC
CDR3: CASSTGQGEQYF

D: NA
J: TRBJ1-2
size: NA
V: TRBV5-4
DNA: TGTGCCAGCAGCTTGAGCAGGACTTATGGCTACACCTTC
CDR3: CASSLSRTYGYTF

D: NA
J: TRBJ1-5
size: NA
V: TRBV24-1
DNA: TGTGCCACCAGTGTTTCCGGGAACCAGCCCCAGCATTTT
CDR3: CATSVSGNQPQHF

D: NA
J: TRBJ2-7
size: NA
V: TRBV7-8
DNA: TGTGCCAGCAGCTTACCGGGTGAGCAGTACTTC
CDR3: CASSLPGEQYF

D: NA
J: TRBJ2-7
size: NA
V: TRBV20-1
DNA: TGCAGTGCTAGACCAGGGAATTCGGTATACGAGCAGTACTTC
CDR3: CSARPGNSVYEQYF

D: TRBD1
J: TRBJ1-2
size: NA
V: TRBV24-1
DNA: TGTGCCACCAGTGATTTAGGGGGCAGGGGGACGGTCGGCTACACCTTC
CDR3: CATSDLGGRGTVGYTF

D: TRBD2
J: TRBJ2-5
size: NA
V: TRBV15
DNA: TGTGCCACCAGCAGGGCCACTAGCGGGCGGGAAGAGACCCAGTACTTC
CDR3: CATSRATSGREETQYF

D: NA
J: TRBJ1-4
size: once
V: TRBV7-9
DNA: TGTGCCAGCAGCTTAGACGCGAATAATGAAAAACTGTTTTTT
CDR3: CASSLDANNEKLFF

D: NA
J: TRBJ2-3
size: few
V: TRBV7-2
DNA: TGTGCCAGCAGCTTACTGCGCACAGATACGCAGTATTTT
CDR3: CASSLLRTDTQYF

D: NA
J: TRBJ2-3
size: NA
V: TRBV4-2
DNA: TGTGCCAGCAGCCCGGACGGGGATACGCAGTATTTT
CDR3: CASSPDGDTQYF

D: NA
J: TRBJ2-3
size: NA
V: TRBV28
DNA: TGTGCCAGCAGTTCCGTGGGCCAGGGTAAAGATACGCAGTATTTT
CDR3: CASSSVGQGKDTQYF

D: NA
J: TRBJ1-5
size: few
V: TRBV28
DNA: TGTGCCAGCAGTTTGATATTGTATAGCAATCAGCCCCAGCATTTT
CDR3: CASSLILYSNQPQHF

D: TRBD2
J: TRBJ2-3
size: NA
V: TRBV20-1
DNA: TGCAGTGCTAGACCCCAGCGGGAGGCAGATACGCAGTATTTT
CDR3: CSARPQREADTQYF

D: TRBD1
J: TRBJ2-3
size: NA
V: TRBV18
DNA: TGTGCCAGCTCACCACGACCAGGGGGCGGAGGGACGCAGTATTTT
CDR3: CASSPRPGGGGTQYF

D: NA
J: TRBJ2-5
size: NA
V: TRBV7-2
DNA: TGTGCCAGCAGCCCAGAGTCGGTGCCAGAGACCCAGTACTTC
CDR3: CASSPESVPETQYF

D: NA
J: TRBJ1-6
size: NA
V: TRBV25-1
DNA: TGTGCCAGCGGACGGTCAATCGCGGGGCCCCTCCACTTT
CDR3: CASGRSIAGPLHF

D: TRBD1
J: TRBJ2-1
size: NA
V: TRBV7-3
DNA: TGTGCCAGCAGCTGGAGGCCAGGGGGCGATTACAATGAGCAGTTCTTC
CDR3: CASSWRPGGDYNEQFF

D: NA
J: TRBJ2-3
size: NA
V: TRBV15
DNA: TGTGCCACCAGCAGAGTCGGTGCCGGAGCGCTTCGGACAGATACGCAGTATTTT
CDR3: CATSRVGAGALRTDTQYF

D: TRBD1
J: TRBJ2-3
size: NA
V: TRBV29-1
DNA: TGCAGCGTCTTAAGGGGGCTGGACACAGATACGCAGTATTTT
CDR3: CSVLRGLDTDTQYF

D: NA
J: TRBJ1-1
size: NA
V: TRBV27
DNA: TGTGCCAGCAGTGCGACAGTCATGAACACTGAAGCTTTCTTT
CDR3: CASSATVMNTEAFF